The rows below give T cell receptor beta chains drawn from one sample of a study of T cells in Graves' hyperthyroidism and ophthalmopathy. TCRdb re-called the multiplex PCR reads with MiXCR, one entry per CDR3 protein. The profile shows hundreds of thousands of distinct CDR3 sequences, just over 35% of them singletons. Sequencing input: blood. Every receptor here comes from a woman in her thirties or forties with Graves' hyperthyroidism. Each CDR3 is given with its conserved first and last residue. The D gene is left open where the match is weak. Rows give clone size only sometimes, using once, few, many, or a class for an expanded clone.

>.|TRBV30|13|.|TRBJ1-3
CAWDEVFGNTIYF
TGTGCCTGGGATGAGGTCTTTGGAAACACCATATATTTT
>TRBD2|TRBV7-3|14|many|TRBJ2-5
CASSSWAGEETQYF
TGTGCCAGCAGCTCCTGGGCGGGGGAAGAGACCCAGTACTTC
>TRBD1|TRBV7-2|15|.|TRBJ1-2
CASSPSAGQGYGYTF
TGTGCCAGCAGCCCTAGCGCTGGACAGGGGTATGGCTACACCTTC
>TRBD1|TRBV19|18|.|TRBJ1-5
CASSITRDSLYSNQPQHF
TGTGCCAGTAGTATAACCCGGGACAGCCTTTATAGCAATCAGCCCCAGCATTTT
>TRBD2|TRBV6-5|16|.|TRBJ2-2
CAISYSGLGAAGELFF
TGTGCCATCAGTTACTCTGGACTAGGGGCCGCTGGGGAGCTGTTTTTT
>TRBD1|TRBV29-1|13|many|TRBJ2-7
CSVEKGQPYEQYF
TGCAGCGTTGAAAAGGGACAGCCCTACGAGCAGTACTTC
>.|TRBV19|17|many|TRBJ1-6
CASSIGAWTRPDSPLHF
TGTGCCAGTAGTATAGGGGCTTGGACACGCCCGGATTCACCCCTCCACTTT
>.|TRBV24-1|15|.|TRBJ2-3
CATSDESGYTDTQYF
TGTGCCACCAGTGATGAGAGCGGATACACAGATACGCAGTATTTT
>TRBD1|TRBV6-2/TRBV6-3|14|few|TRBJ2-2
CATDRGPGTGELFF
TGTGCCACCGACAGGGGGCCGGGCACCGGGGAGCTGTTTTTT
>.|TRBV5-6|14|few|TRBJ2-7
CASSFGLESYEQYF
TGTGCCAGCAGCTTCGGACTTGAATCCTACGAGCAGTACTTC
>.|TRBV27|14|few|TRBJ2-5
CASSLTALQETQYF
TGTGCCAGCAGTCTCACAGCCCTCCAAGAGACCCAGTACTTC
>TRBD1|TRBV12-3/TRBV12-4|16|many|TRBJ1-6
CASHKGQGIRTSPLHF
TGTGCCAGCCACAAAGGACAGGGGATACGCACTTCACCCCTCCACTTT
>.|TRBV20-1|13|many|TRBJ2-7
CSARGRGRGEQYF
TGCAGTGCTAGAGGGCGGGGGCGCGGCGAGCAGTACTTC
>.|TRBV7-2|15|.|TRBJ1-4
CASSLTVGTNEKLFF
TGTGCCAGCAGCCTTACAGTGGGAACTAATGAAAAACTGTTTTTT
>.|TRBV19|15|few|TRBJ2-5
CASSIDSGIGETQYF
TGTGCCAGTAGTATTGATTCAGGGATTGGAGAGACCCAGTACTTC
>TRBD1|TRBV10-2|12|.|TRBJ1-2
CASGRGRHGYTF
TGCGCCAGCGGCAGGGGGCGGCATGGCTACACCTTC
>TRBD1|TRBV9|14|few|TRBJ1-1
CASSPEPDRAEAFF
TGTGCCAGCAGCCCCGAGCCCGACAGGGCTGAAGCTTTCTTT
>.|TRBV7-8|15|many|TRBJ1-1
CASSLATFGNTEAFF
TGTGCCAGCAGCTTAGCGACTTTTGGGAACACTGAAGCTTTCTTT
>TRBD1|TRBV9|16|few|TRBJ1-5
CASSQSGQGVDRGKHF
TGTGCCAGCAGCCAATCCGGACAGGGGGTCGATAGAGGGAAGCATTTT
>TRBD2|TRBV20-1|17|.|TRBJ2-1
CSARLAGVRGAYNEQFF
TGCAGTGCTAGGCTAGCGGGGGTCCGGGGGGCCTACAATGAGCAGTTCTTC
>.|TRBV4-2|14|.|TRBJ1-1
CASSPRNVWTEAFF
TGTGCCAGCAGCCCACGAAATGTGTGGACTGAAGCTTTCTTT
>TRBD1|TRBV5-6|15|.|TRBJ1-4
CASSLADREGEKLFF
TGTGCCAGCAGCTTGGCGGACAGGGAGGGCGAAAAACTGTTTTTT
>.|TRBV15|12|few|TRBJ1-2
CATSIGGYGYTF
TGTGCCACCAGCATAGGGGGGTACGGCTACACCTTC
>TRBD1|TRBV7-9|14|few|TRBJ1-2
CASSHRDRGYGYTF
TGTGCCAGCAGCCACCGGGACAGGGGCTATGGCTACACCTTC
>.|TRBV9|15|.|TRBJ2-2
CASSAAGARPGELFF
TGTGCCAGCAGCGCCGCCGGGGCCCGCCCAGGGGAGCTGTTTTTT
>TRBD1|TRBV6-5|16|few|TRBJ2-5
CASSYAGTEGQETQYF
TGTGCCAGCAGTTACGCCGGGACAGAGGGTCAAGAGACCCAGTACTTC
>.|TRBV6-6|13|.|TRBJ2-5
CAISTGTQETQYF
TGTGCCATCAGTACCGGGACGCAAGAGACCCAGTACTTC
>.|TRBV10-3|16|many|TRBJ1-1
CAISPLPGFTGTEAFF
TGTGCCATCAGTCCACTCCCGGGCTTCACGGGGACTGAAGCTTTCTTT
>TRBD1|TRBV10-3|16|.|TRBJ2-2
CAIGSGTGRHTGELFF
TGTGCCATCGGTTCCGGGACAGGGCGGCACACCGGGGAGCTGTTTTTT
>.|TRBV7-9|15|many|TRBJ2-7
CASSPVRASSYEQYF
TGTGCCAGCAGCCCAGTGCGGGCGAGCTCCTACGAGCAGTACTTC
>.|TRBV7-9|12|.|TRBJ2-5
CASSEGQETRYF
TGTGCCAGCAGCGAGGGGCAAGAGACCCGGTACTTC
>.|TRBV20-1|13|.|TRBJ2-5
CSAIGRGQETQYF
TGCAGTGCTATTGGTCGGGGACAAGAGACCCAGTACTTC
>.|TRBV29-1|14|.|TRBJ1-1
CSPMDVSMNTEAFF
TGCAGCCCTATGGACGTCTCTATGAACACTGAAGCTTTCTTT
>.|TRBV20-1|15|many|TRBJ1-5
CSARDSRAPNQPQHF
TGCAGTGCTAGAGATAGCAGGGCCCCCAATCAGCCCCAGCATTTT
>.|TRBV10-3|16|once|TRBJ2-2
CAISESTLGRDGELFF
TGTGCCATCAGTGAGTCGACCCTTGGCAGGGACGGGGAGCTGTTTTTT
>TRBD1|TRBV7-2|13|.|TRBJ1-1
CASTQGTNTEAFF
TGTGCCAGCACACAGGGGACGAACACTGAAGCTTTCTTT
>.|TRBV7-9|14|few|TRBJ2-7
CASSLGGRQDEQYF
TGTGCCAGCAGCTTAGGAGGCCGGCAAGACGAGCAGTACTTC
>.|TRBV30|17|.|TRBJ1-4
CAWSGGQASATNEKLFF
TGTGCCTGGAGTGGTGGCCAGGCCTCAGCAACTAATGAAAAACTGTTTTTT
>.|TRBV20-1|15|.|TRBJ2-7
CSASDPGLATHEQYF
TGCAGTGCTAGTGACCCGGGACTTGCAACCCACGAGCAGTACTTC
>.|TRBV7-7|15|many|TRBJ1-4
CASSEGQGRNEKLFF
TGTGCTAGCAGCGAAGGGCAGGGGCGGAATGAAAAACTGTTTTTT
>.|TRBV6-6|15|.|TRBJ1-1
CASIKEGGENTEAFF
TGTGCCAGCATTAAAGAGGGGGGAGAGAACACTGAAGCTTTCTTT
>TRBD1|TRBV11-2|15|.|TRBJ1-2
CAGSPQTGAGSGYTF
TGTGCCGGCAGCCCACAAACAGGGGCGGGGAGTGGCTACACCTTC
>TRBD2|TRBV7-3|16|.|TRBJ2-7
CASSLTPSGGGNEQYF
TGTGCCAGCAGCTTAACACCTAGCGGGGGGGGGAATGAGCAGTACTTC
>.|TRBV10-2|13|many|TRBJ1-2
CASSELVRGGYTF
TGCGCCAGCAGTGAGTTGGTCAGGGGAGGCTACACCTTC
>.|TRBV12-3/TRBV12-4|13|few|TRBJ1-2
CASSQARSGGYTF
TGTGCCAGCAGCCAAGCCCGCTCGGGGGGCTACACCTTC
>.|TRBV9|17|.|TRBJ2-1
CASSVAGARPSYNEQFF
TGTGCCAGCAGCGTAGCGGGCGCGAGACCATCCTACAATGAGCAGTTCTTC
>.|TRBV9|14|few|TRBJ2-2
CASTDSLNTGELFF
TGTGCCAGCACGGACAGCTTAAACACCGGGGAGCTGTTTTTT
>.|TRBV24-1|16|many|TRBJ1-2
CATSDLPGSPNYGYTF
TGTGCCACCAGTGATTTGCCGGGATCCCCTAACTATGGCTACACCTTC
>.|TRBV7-8|14|.|TRBJ2-5
CASTPAEDGETQYF
TGTGCCAGCACCCCCGCCGAAGACGGAGAGACCCAGTACTTC
>.|TRBV7-2|12|many|TRBJ1-1
CASRNPGTEAFF
TGTGCCAGCAGGAATCCTGGCACTGAAGCTTTCTTT
>.|TRBV27|16|.|TRBJ2-7
CASSAGTLRSGYEQYF
TGTGCCAGCAGCGCCGGGACCCTACGATCGGGCTACGAGCAGTACTTC
>.|TRBV9|13|few|TRBJ1-4
CASSHEWNEKLFF
TGTGCCAGCAGCCATGAGTGGAATGAAAAACTGTTTTTT
>.|TRBV6-6|14|.|TRBJ1-4
CASMYSSTNEKLFF
TGTGCCAGCATGTACAGTTCAACTAATGAAAAACTGTTTTTT
>TRBD1|TRBV7-9|14|many|TRBJ2-7
CASSLQGAQYEQYF
TGTGCCAGCAGCTTACAGGGGGCGCAGTACGAGCAGTACTTC
>.|TRBV29-1|12|.|TRBJ1-4
CSVDDGSEKLFF
TGCAGCGTTGACGACGGGAGTGAAAAACTGTTTTTT
>TRBD1|TRBV7-6|17|many|TRBJ1-6
CASSLSGDRVGNSPLHF
TGTGCCAGCAGCTTAAGTGGGGACAGGGTCGGTAATTCACCCCTCCACTTT